The entry below gives a single T cell receptor beta chain sequence along with its context. The specificity of this receptor is unknown. It has no much larger one-base neighbor in the sample; base qualities were not kept. The same CDR3 is also encoded by other DNA sequences in this sample. From its cysteine to its phenylalanine, the CDR3 spans 15 amino acids. Left in the record is the CDR3 DNA by itself, 45 bases read in frame from the first base. Taken from the germline V gene (reference sequence), the CDR1 and CDR2 loops are PRHDT and FYEKMQ. At the junction V is shortened by 8 bases and J by 7 bases, with 24 bases in between. Before undergoing thyroid surgery, none of the patients had been given any kind of treatment. Using T-cell receptor beta sequencing, the study looked back at clinical samples from patients collected from about 2011 to 2019. The library was produced with PCR. These reads were obtained on an Illumina HiSeq 4000. The TCR beta-chain CDR3 region of each patient was profiled by high-throughput sequencing. The paper's processing steps were these. A classifier to discriminate distant-metastatic papillary thyroid cancer patients was built from CDR3 differences across clinicopathological groups. The Shannon index was used to assess repertoire diversity, and the Morisita-Horn index was used to assess tumor-blood repertoire similarity. Using fastp trimming at Q25 and MiXCR clonotype assembly, TCRdb reanalyzed the public sequencing data and kept in-frame beta chains. These V and J calls are TCRdb output, not the study's own analysis. For this sample there are some 55,000 clones; roughly 20% appear just once. Roughly 3.7% of the sample belongs to the ten largest clones.

This entry comes from a study of metastatic and nonmetastatic thyroid tumors (dated by TCRdb to about 2020). General notes on the study: For patients with malignant and with benign thyroid disease, the researchers compared repertoires between peripheral blood samples and tumor or nodule tissue samples. Results the study describes overall, beyond this receptor: In both blood and tumor samples, TCR beta diversity was reported to be significantly higher in malignant tumors than in benign nodules.

The sequencing input was blood. The clonotype was recovered from a female donor with papillary thyroid cancer or a benign thyroid nodule (not recorded which). Some clones in this sample may be carry-over from other donors' samples. The receptor chain draws on TRBV13 and TRBJ2-7; a weak D assignment points to TRBD2 (5 bases agree). The bases read TGTGCCAGCGCCCTGTTGGGAGCGCTCGGTTCTGAGCAGTACTTC. Its amino acids are CASALLGALGSEQYF.